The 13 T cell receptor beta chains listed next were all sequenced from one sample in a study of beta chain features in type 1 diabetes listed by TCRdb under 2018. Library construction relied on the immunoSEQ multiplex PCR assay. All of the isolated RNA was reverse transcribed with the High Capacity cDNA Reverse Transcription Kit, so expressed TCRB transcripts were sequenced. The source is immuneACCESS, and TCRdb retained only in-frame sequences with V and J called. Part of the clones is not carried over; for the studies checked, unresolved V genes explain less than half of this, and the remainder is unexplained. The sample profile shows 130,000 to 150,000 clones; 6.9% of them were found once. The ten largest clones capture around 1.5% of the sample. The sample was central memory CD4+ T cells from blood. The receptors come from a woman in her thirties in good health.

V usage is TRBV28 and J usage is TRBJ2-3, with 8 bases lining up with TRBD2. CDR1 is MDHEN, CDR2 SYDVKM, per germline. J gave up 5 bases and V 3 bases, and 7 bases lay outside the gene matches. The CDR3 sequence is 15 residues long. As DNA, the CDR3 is TGTGCCAGCAGTTTGCCAGCGGGAGATGGAGATACGCAGTATTTT. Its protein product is CASSLPAGDGDTQYF.

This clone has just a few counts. DNA for the CDR3: TGTGCCAGCAACTCTAACCCTACAGTGAACACTGAAGCTTTCTTT. Translating gives CASNSNPTVNTEAFF. This chain joins TRBV5-5 and TRBJ1-1, with D unresolved. Per germline, CDR1 SGHKS and CDR2 YYEKEE (reference sequence). V lost 6 bases, J lost 0 bases, and 15 bases lay in between. This CDR3 comprises 15 residues.

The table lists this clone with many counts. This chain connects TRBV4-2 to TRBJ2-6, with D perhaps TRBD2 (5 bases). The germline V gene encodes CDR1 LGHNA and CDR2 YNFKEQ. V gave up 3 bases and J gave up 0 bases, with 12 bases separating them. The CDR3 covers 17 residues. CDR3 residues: CASSQRARNSGANVLTF. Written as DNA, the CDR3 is TGTGCCAGCAGCCAGAGGGCCCGAAACTCTGGGGCCAACGTCCTGACTTTC.

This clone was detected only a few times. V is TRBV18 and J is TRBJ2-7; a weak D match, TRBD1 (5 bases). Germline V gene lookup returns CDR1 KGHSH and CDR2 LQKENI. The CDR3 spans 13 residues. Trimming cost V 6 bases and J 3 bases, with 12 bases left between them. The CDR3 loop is CASSQEQVYEQYF. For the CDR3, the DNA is TGTGCCAGCTCCCAAGAACAGGTCTACGAGCAGTACTTC.

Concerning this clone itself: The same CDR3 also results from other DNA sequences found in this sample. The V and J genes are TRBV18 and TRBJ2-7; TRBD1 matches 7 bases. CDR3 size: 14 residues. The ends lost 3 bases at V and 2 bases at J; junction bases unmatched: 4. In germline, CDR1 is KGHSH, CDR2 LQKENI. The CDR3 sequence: CASSPRQGTYEQYF. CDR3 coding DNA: TGTGCCAGCTCACCTCGACAGGGCACCTACGAGCAGTACTTC.

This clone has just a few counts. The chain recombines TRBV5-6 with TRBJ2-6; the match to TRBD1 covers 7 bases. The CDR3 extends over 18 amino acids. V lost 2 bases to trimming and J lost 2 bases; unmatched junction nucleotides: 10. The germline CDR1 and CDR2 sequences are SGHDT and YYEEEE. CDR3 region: CASSFVGRGLTGANVLTF. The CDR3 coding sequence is TGTGCCAGCAGCTTCGTCGGAAGGGGGCTCACTGGGGCCAACGTCCTGACTTTC.

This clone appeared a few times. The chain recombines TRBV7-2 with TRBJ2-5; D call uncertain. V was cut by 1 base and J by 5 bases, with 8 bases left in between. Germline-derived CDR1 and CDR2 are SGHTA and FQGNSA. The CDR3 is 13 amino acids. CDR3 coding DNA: TGTGCCAGCAGCTTAGTGGCCTCCGAGACCCAGTACTTC. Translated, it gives CASSLVASETQYF. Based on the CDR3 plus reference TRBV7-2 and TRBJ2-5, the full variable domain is GAGVSQSPSNKVTEKGKDVELRCDPISGHTALYWYRQSLGQGLEFLIYFQGNSAPDKSGLPSDRFSAERTGGSVSTLTIQRTQQEDSAVYLCASSLVASETQYFGPGTRLLVL.

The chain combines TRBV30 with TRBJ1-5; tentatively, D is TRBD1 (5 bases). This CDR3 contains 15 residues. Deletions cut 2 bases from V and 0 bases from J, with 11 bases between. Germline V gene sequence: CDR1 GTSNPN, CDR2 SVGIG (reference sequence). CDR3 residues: CAWSPRTHSNQPQHF. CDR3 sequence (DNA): TGTGCCTGGAGTCCTCGGACACATAGCAATCAGCCCCAGCATTTT.

CDR3 sequence reads: CSVRGSYEQYF. In nucleotides, the CDR3 is TGCAGCGTTCGGGGGAGCTACGAGCAGTACTTC. This rearrangement joins TRBV29-1 to TRBJ2-7; tentatively, D is TRBD2 (6 bases). The length of the CDR3 is 11 residues. V lost 5 bases and J lost 3, with 8 bases in between. CDR1 is SQVTM and CDR2 is ANQGSEA in the germline V gene.

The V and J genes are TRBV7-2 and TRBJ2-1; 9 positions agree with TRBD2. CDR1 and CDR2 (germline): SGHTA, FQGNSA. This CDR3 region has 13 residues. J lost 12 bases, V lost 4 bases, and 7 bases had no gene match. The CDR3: CASSWAGTSWQFF. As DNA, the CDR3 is TGTGCCAGCAGCTGGGCCGGGACTAGCTGGCAGTTCTTC.

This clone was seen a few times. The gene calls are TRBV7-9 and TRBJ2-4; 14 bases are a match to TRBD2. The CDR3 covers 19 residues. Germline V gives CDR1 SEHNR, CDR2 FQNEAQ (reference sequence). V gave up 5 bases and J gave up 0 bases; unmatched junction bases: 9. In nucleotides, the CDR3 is TGTGCCAGCAGCGAAACCGGGACTAGCGGGAGAATAGCCAAAAACATTCAGTACTTC. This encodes CASSETGTSGRIAKNIQYF.

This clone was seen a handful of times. This CDR3 reads CASSVEGTSGNPYEQYF. The CDR3, as DNA: TGTGCCAGCAGCGTAGAGGGAACTAGCGGGAACCCCTACGAGCAGTACTTC. This chain links TRBV9 with TRBJ2-7, with TRBD2 matching 10 bases. CDR3 size: 17 residues. After removal of 0 bases from V and 2 bases from J, the junction contained 8 bases not matched to a gene. Per germline, CDR1 SGDLS and CDR2 YYNGEE. Based on the CDR3 plus reference TRBV9 and TRBJ2-7, the full variable domain is DSGVTQTPKHLITATGQRVTLRCSPRSGDLSVYWYQQSLDQGLQFLIQYYNGEERAKGNILERFSAQQFPDLHSELNLSSLELGDSALYFCASSVEGTSGNPYEQYFGPGTRLTVT.

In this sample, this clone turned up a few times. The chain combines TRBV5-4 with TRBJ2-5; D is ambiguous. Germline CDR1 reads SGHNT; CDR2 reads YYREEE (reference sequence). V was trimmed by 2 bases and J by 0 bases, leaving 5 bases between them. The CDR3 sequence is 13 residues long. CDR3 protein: CASSFSNQETQYF. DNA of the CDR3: TGTGCCAGCAGCTTCTCTAACCAAGAGACCCAGTACTTC.